What follows is one T cell receptor beta chain and its context. Its specificity is not known. Researchers used genomic DNA as the template to profile TCR beta VDJ and CDR3. TCRdb reprocessed the reads with MiXCR, giving one entry per CDR3 protein. The sample yields about 62,000 distinct CDR3 sequences, roughly 54% seen once. The V gene's germline CDR1 is SQVTM and CDR2 ANQGSEA. The CDR3 covers 13 residues. Trimming shortened V by 3 bases and J by 4 bases, and 12 bases separated the two germline ends. This sample stems from a study of CD8+CD57+ T cells in acquired aplastic anemia. Study summary: Mean read depth for CD4+ cells from healthy donors was some 11 million.

The study, taken as a whole, reports: Between the patient and control groups, CD8+ Simpson's diversity did not differ significantly.

What was sequenced was sorted CD4+, CD8+, or CD8+CD57+ T cells (not recorded which) from PBMCs. The clonotype was recovered from a human donor in good health, serving as a control. This chain links TRBV29-1 with TRBJ1-2; unclear D gene. CDR3 nucleotides: TGCAGCGTTGAGTCAAGGAGCGGCTATGGCTACACCTTC. Protein: CSVESRSGYGYTF.